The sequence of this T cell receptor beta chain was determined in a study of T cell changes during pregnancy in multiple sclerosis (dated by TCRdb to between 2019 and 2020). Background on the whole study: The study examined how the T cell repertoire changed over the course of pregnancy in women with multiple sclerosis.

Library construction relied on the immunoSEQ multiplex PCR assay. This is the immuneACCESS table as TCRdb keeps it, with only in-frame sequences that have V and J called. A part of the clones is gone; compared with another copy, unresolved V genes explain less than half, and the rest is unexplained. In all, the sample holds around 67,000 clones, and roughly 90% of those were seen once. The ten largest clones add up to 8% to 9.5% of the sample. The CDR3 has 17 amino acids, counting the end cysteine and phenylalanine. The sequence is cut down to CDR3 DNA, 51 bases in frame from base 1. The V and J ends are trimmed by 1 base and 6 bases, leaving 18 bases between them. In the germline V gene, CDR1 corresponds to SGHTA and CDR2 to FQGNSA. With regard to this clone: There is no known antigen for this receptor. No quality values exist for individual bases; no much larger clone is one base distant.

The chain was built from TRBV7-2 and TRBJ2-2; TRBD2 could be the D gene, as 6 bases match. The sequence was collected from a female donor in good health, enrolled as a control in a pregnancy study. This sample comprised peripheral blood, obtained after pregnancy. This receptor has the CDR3 CASSLGPSETSSGELFF. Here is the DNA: TGTGCCAGCAGCTTAGGTCCTAGCGAGACGTCATCCGGGGAGCTGTTTTTT.